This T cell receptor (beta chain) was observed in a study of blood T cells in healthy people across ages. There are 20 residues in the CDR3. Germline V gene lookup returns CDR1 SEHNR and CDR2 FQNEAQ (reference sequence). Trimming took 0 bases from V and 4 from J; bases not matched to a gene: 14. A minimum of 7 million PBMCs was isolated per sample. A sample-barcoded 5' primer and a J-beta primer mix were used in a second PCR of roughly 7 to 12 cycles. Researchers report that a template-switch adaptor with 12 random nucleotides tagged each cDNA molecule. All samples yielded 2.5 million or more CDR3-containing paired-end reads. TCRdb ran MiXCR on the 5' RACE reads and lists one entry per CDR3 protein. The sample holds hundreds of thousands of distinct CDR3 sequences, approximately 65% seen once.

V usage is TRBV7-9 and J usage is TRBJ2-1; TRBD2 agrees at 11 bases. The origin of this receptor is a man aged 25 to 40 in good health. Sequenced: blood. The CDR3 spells CASSLAWKGTSGGKYNEQFF. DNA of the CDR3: TGTGCCAGCAGCTTAGCTTGGAAGGGGACTAGCGGAGGCAAATACAATGAGCAGTTCTTC. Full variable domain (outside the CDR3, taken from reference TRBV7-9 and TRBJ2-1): DTGVSQNPRHKITKRGQNVTFRCDPISEHNRLYWYRQTLGQGPEFLTYFQNEAQLEKSRLLSDRFSAERPKGSFSTLEIQRTEQGDSAMYLCASSLAWKGTSGGKYNEQFFGPGTRLTVL.